This T cell receptor (beta chain) came from a study of blood T cell repertoires in COVID-19. The V gene lost 3 bases and the J gene lost 0 bases, with 8 bases spanning the gap. Germline CDR1 reads MNHNS; CDR2 reads SASEGT. The CDR3 is 14 residues long. Sequenced by immunoSEQ multiplex PCR; TCRdb stores in-frame clones only, minus some. Of some 150,000 clones detected, around 88% appear once; the ten largest clones hold about 3.5%. Cohort assignment relied on participant-reported clinical history. The chain combines TRBV6-1 with TRBJ1-1, with D unclear. This TCR was recovered from a woman aged 45-59 years in a cohort exposed to, infected with or recovered from COVID-19 (not recorded which). Sequenced sample: PBMCs or T cells enriched from blood (not recorded which). The CDR3 region is CASSDRPVNTEAFF. Written as DNA, the CDR3 is TGTGCCAGCAGTGACAGGCCAGTGAACACTGAAGCTTTCTTT.